Given below is one TCR beta chain in context. Antigen: not known. Here immunoSEQ multiplex PCR was the method, and the copy in TCRdb shows in-frame clones only, minus some. The sample records tens of thousands of clones, roughly 90% being singletons. These data belong to a study of OX40 agonist ivuxolimab in advanced cancers. Study outcomes and limitations: At 0.1 to 3.0 mg/kg and by week 6, clonal expansion occurred in CD4+ and CD8+ blood T cells. Also showing low normalized T-cell clonal expansion were some of the nonresponders.

V was trimmed by 0 bases and J by 0 bases, leaving 6 bases between them. The CDR3 spans 16 residues. The germline V gene has CDR1 MNHNY and CDR2 SVGAGI (reference sequence). This receptor was obtained from an adult with an advanced solid tumor such as melanoma, head and neck, liver or kidney cancer. The sample here was CD4+ or CD8+ T cells sorted from blood, taken in a trial of the OX40 agonist ivuxolimab. The chain employs TRBV6-6 and TRBJ1-6; no reliable D call. This chain's CDR3 is CASSYSASSYNSPLHF. The CDR3 nucleotides read TGTGCCAGCAGTTACTCCGCAAGCTCCTATAATTCACCCCTCCACTTT.